The 23 T cell receptor beta chains presented below share a single source sample, sequenced in a study of T cell repertoires in aging, cancer and after chemotherapy. Peripheral blood genomic DNA, not sorted cells or RNA, was the template. Rearranged V-D-J TRB sequences were amplified with a mixed TRB-A/B primer pool. MiXCR, run by TCRdb on the multiplex PCR reads, gives a single entry per CDR3 protein. The repertoire has about 1,900 distinct CDR3 sequences, approximately 23% of them found once; the top ten carry over 50%. Sequencing used blood. The receptors originated from a human donor with a blood cancer.

This chain connects TRBV12-3 or TRBV12-4 to TRBJ2-3; D may match TRBD1 or TRBD2 (5 bases each). The V and J ends lost 7 bases and 2 bases respectively, with 10 bases between them. The length of the CDR3 is 13 residues. Written as DNA, the CDR3 is TGTGCCAGCAATAGAGGGGACACAGATACGCAGTATTTT. Its translation is CASNRGDTDTQYF.

Judged by abundance, this clonotype is medium-sized (0.01 to 0.1%). This chain links TRBV6-1 with TRBJ2-1; 10 positions agree with TRBD2. CDR1 MNHNS and CDR2 SASEGT come from the germline V gene. The CDR3 consists of 16 residues. The V and J ends lost 4 bases and 3 bases, in that order; junction bases with no gene match: 6. The CDR3 region has the DNA TGTGCCAGCAGTGTTCTCACTAGCGGGGACTACAATGAGCAGTTCTTC. Translation: CASSVLTSGDYNEQFF.

This clonotype is termed medium-sized. V gene TRBV29-1 combines with J gene TRBJ1-1; D gene ambiguous. The CDR3 has 13 residues. The V gene's germline CDR1 is SQVTM and CDR2 ANQGSEA. V lost 4 bases, J lost 2 bases, and 11 bases lay in between. CDR3 protein: CSVGSFSNTEAFF. CDR3 coding DNA: TGCAGCGTTGGTTCCTTTTCCAACACTGAAGCTTTCTTT.

This clonotype was counted only a few times. In DNA form, the CDR3 reads TGTGCCAGCAGCTTAGGAGGTGGCTACACCTTC. Translation: CASSLGGGYTF. The chain has TRBV7-9 and TRBJ1-2; D is unresolved. The V gene's germline CDR1 is SEHNR and CDR2 FQNEAQ (reference sequence). V lost 1 base and J lost 7, with 4 bases in between. There are 11 residues in the CDR3.

The chain is built from TRBV20-1 and TRBJ2-2; a possible D gene is TRBD1 (5 bases). Per the germline V gene, CDR1 is DFQATT and CDR2 is SNEGSKA (reference sequence). The V end was cut by 6 bases, the J end by 7 bases, with 18 bases between. The CDR3 is 14 amino acids. CDR3 amino acids: CSAAPQVAGGELFF. For the CDR3, the DNA is TGCAGTGCAGCCCCACAGGTGGCTGGCGGGGAGCTGTTTTTT.

The chain has TRBV20-1 and TRBJ1-2, with TRBD1 as a possible D gene (5 bases). With 0 bases removed from V and 2 bases from J, the gap between germline ends came to 13 bases. Germline-derived CDR1 and CDR2 are DFQATT and SNEGSKA (reference sequence). CDR3 size: 15 residues. CDR3 DNA: TGCAGTGCTAGAGATATGGGACTTCTCAACTATGGCTACACCTTC. Its protein product is CSARDMGLLNYGYTF.

The chain links TRBV19 to TRBJ1-5, with 10 nucleotides matching TRBD1. CDR3 length: 15 residues. J was trimmed by 9 bases and V by 3 bases; bases with no gene match: 8. CDR1 is LNHDA and CDR2 is SQIVND in the germline V gene (reference sequence). This CDR3 reads CASSIPGQGGMPQHF. The CDR3 nucleotides read TGTGCCAGTAGTATCCCTGGACAGGGGGGTATGCCCCAGCATTTT.

The V and J genes are TRBV5-6 and TRBJ1-2; D gene unclear. CDR1 and CDR2 from the germline V gene are SGHDT and YYEEEE. The CDR3 consists of 15 residues. The ends were cut back, 0 bases at V and 0 bases at J, with 9 bases in the middle. The CDR3 loop reads CASSLGLPANYGYTF. The CDR3 bases are TGTGCCAGCAGCTTGGGGCTTCCAGCTAACTATGGCTACACCTTC.

This clonotype is medium-sized (0.01 to 0.1%) by share. This chain uses TRBV10-1 with TRBJ2-5, with D tentatively TRBD1 or TRBD2 (6 bases each). The CDR3 length is 15 residues. Trimming left V 3 bases short and J 5 bases short, with 16 bases between. Germline CDR1 and CDR2: WNHNN and SYGVQD (reference sequence). This CDR3 is CASSEMGGEVETQYF. CDR3 in DNA: TGCGCCAGCAGTGAAATGGGGGGCGAGGTGGAGACCCAGTACTTC.

This clonotype was recorded a few times. This chain links TRBV6-6 with TRBJ1-5; D gene uncertain. Trimming took off 8 bases at V and 0 bases at J, with 14 bases between the two ends. This CDR3 comprises 15 residues. CDR1 is MNHNY, CDR2 SVGAGI, per germline (reference sequence). The CDR3 loop is CASGLQTDSNQPQHF. Here the CDR3 DNA reads TGTGCCAGCGGCCTGCAGACGGATAGCAATCAGCCCCAGCATTTT.

Judged by abundance, this clonotype is medium-sized. V and J are TRBV12-3 or TRBV12-4 and TRBJ1-3; possibly TRBD1 for D (5 bases). V was shortened by 1 base and J by 0 bases, with 7 bases between the two germline ends. The CDR3 contains 15 residues. DNA for the CDR3: TGTGCCAGCAGTTTAGGGGGCCTCTCTGGAAACACCATATATTTT. This gives the protein CASSLGGLSGNTIYF.

In its sample, this clonotype is medium-sized (0.01 to 0.1%). The DNA of the CDR3 is TGCGCCAGCAGCTTGGCAGTTTTTAGGGGCTCCTACAATGAGCAGTTCTTC. Amino acid sequence: CASSLAVFRGSYNEQFF. This chain links TRBV5-1 with TRBJ2-1, with TRBD1 as a possible D gene (5 bases). CDR1 and CDR2 (germline): SGHRS, YFSETQ. The V end lost 0 bases, the J end lost 0 bases, and 13 bases lay between the germline ends. The CDR3 is 17 amino acids.

Worth noting for this clonotype: This could be a read error, since a much larger clone is one nucleotide away. V and J are TRBV5-6 and TRBJ2-5; a weak D match, TRBD1 (6 bases). The germline V and J ends were trimmed by 4 bases and 0 bases, with 16 bases remaining between them. Germline assignment: CDR1 SGHDT and CDR2 YYEEEE. The CDR3 extends over 16 amino acids. The CDR3 reads CASSPGLGGNQETQYF. The CDR3 bases are TGTGCCAGCAGCCCGGGGTTAGGGGGAAACCAAGAGACCCAGTACTTC.

This clonotype qualifies as medium-sized. The V and J genes are TRBV27 and TRBJ2-1, with no clear D. This CDR3 is built from 13 residues. Looked up from germline, CDR1 is MNHEY and CDR2 is SMNVEV (reference sequence). V was pared by 2 bases and J by 5 bases, with 7 bases between. CDR3 region: CASSLGYDNEQFF. The CDR3 DNA sequence: TGTGCCAGCAGTTTAGGGTACGACAATGAGCAGTTCTTC.

By share of the sample, this clonotype is large (0.1 to 1%). J is TRBJ2-1 and V is TRBV5-6, with D possibly being TRBD1 or TRBD2 (5 bases each). The V gene's germline CDR1 is SGHDT and CDR2 YYEEEE. This CDR3 is built from 14 residues. Trimming cost V 0 bases and J 8 bases, with 12 bases left between them. CDR3 sequence: CASSLVLRDHEQFF. The CDR3 DNA reads as TGTGCCAGCAGCTTGGTTCTCAGGGACCATGAGCAGTTCTTC.

The chain joins TRBV20-1 to TRBJ1-4, with D maybe TRBD1 (6 bases). The germline gives CDR1 DFQATT, CDR2 SNEGSKA (reference sequence). The V and J ends lost 0 bases and 5 bases respectively, with 13 bases between them. The CDR3 totals 15 residues. The CDR3 DNA reads as TGCAGTGCTAGAGATTCTAGGGGGGCGAATGAAAAACTGTTTTTT. Its translation is CSARDSRGANEKLFF.

This rearrangement joins TRBV7-2 to TRBJ2-7; 10 bases map to TRBD1. The V gene's germline CDR1 is SGHTA and CDR2 FQGNSA. After removal of 5 bases from V and 7 bases from J, the junction contained 11 bases not matched to a gene. CDR3 length equals 15 residues. CDR3 loop: CASSPRQGARGEQYF. The CDR3 DNA is TGTGCCAGCAGCCCTCGACAGGGGGCGCGTGGTGAGCAGTACTTC.

The J gene is TRBJ1-4, the V gene TRBV20-1; D is ambiguous. The CDR3 sequence is 11 residues long. Germline V gene lookup returns CDR1 DFQATT and CDR2 SNEGSKA (reference sequence). The CDR3 DNA follows: TGCAGGGTGAAACACGGTGAAAAACTGTTTTTT. This sequence encodes CRVKHGEKLFF.

This clonotype rates as medium-sized. This rearrangement joins TRBV19 to TRBJ1-2; possibly TRBD1 for D (6 bases). Looked up from germline, CDR1 is LNHDA and CDR2 is SQIVND (reference sequence). This CDR3 region has 12 residues. The V gene lost 4 bases and the J gene lost 11 bases, with 14 bases spanning the gap. Written as DNA, the CDR3 is TGTGCCAGTAGTACGTACGGGGGCCTTTACACCTTC. This codes for CASSTYGGLYTF.

This clonotype is deemed medium-sized. CDR3 bases: TGTGCCAGTAGTCCGCAGGGACGCCTGGATAACTATGGCTACACCTTC. Encoded protein: CASSPQGRLDNYGYTF. This chain joins TRBV19 and TRBJ1-2, with a tentative D call TRBD1 (5 bases). The CDR3 has 16 amino acids. V was trimmed by 5 bases and J by 1 base, leaving 17 bases between them. CDR1 and CDR2 (germline): LNHDA, SQIVND (reference sequence). Filled out from reference TRBV19 and TRBJ1-2, the complete variable domain reads DGGITQSPKYLFRKEGQNVTLSCEQNLNHDAMYWYRQDPGQGLRLIYYSQIVNDFQKGDIAEGYSVSREKKESFPLTVTSAQKNPTAFYLCASSPQGRLDNYGYTFGSGTRLTVV.

In its sample, this clonotype ranks as medium-sized. The chain has TRBV6-2 or TRBV6-3 and TRBJ2-1; TRBD2 is a possible D gene (6 bases). The CDR3 runs to 15 residues. Germline V gene data show CDR1 as MNHEY and CDR2 as SVGEGT. V gave up 2 bases and J gave up 4 bases, with 12 bases separating them. CDR3 loop: CASSYEEGGYNEQFF. DNA for the CDR3: TGTGCCAGCAGTTACGAGGAGGGTGGGTACAATGAGCAGTTCTTC.

By frequency in the sample, this clonotype is medium-sized (0.01 to 0.1%). The chain links TRBV19 to TRBJ1-2; weak D call: TRBD1 (5 bases). Between the trimmed V and J ends, which lost 6 bases and 5 bases, there was a span of 13 bases. The germline V gene has CDR1 LNHDA and CDR2 SQIVND (reference sequence). The CDR3 length is 13 residues. The CDR3 region has the DNA TGTGCCAGTAGATATGGGGGACCTTATGGCTACACCTTC. Translated: CASRYGGPYGYTF.

The chain has TRBV6-2 or TRBV6-3 and TRBJ1-1; the D is unclear. Germline V lookup: CDR1 MNHEY, CDR2 SVGEGT. The CDR3 spans 12 residues. The V gene lost 4 bases and the J gene lost 4 bases, with 7 bases spanning the gap. This CDR3 is CASSSTFTEAFF. In DNA, the CDR3 is TGTGCCAGCAGTTCAACTTTCACTGAAGCTTTCTTT.